The 32 T cell receptor beta chains below come from one sample, sequenced in a study of blood T cell repertoires in COVID-19. Using immunoSEQ multiplex PCR, the repertoire was profiled, and TCRdb retains in-frame clones only, with some absent. The table records about 250,000 clones, approximately 89% of them present only once. The sequencing sample was made of peripheral blood. The source is a woman aged 25 to 39 with COVID-19, enrolled during active disease.

This chain joins TRBV20-1 and TRBJ2-1; D is uncertain. Germline CDR1 reads DFQATT; CDR2 reads SNEGSKA (reference sequence). The CDR3 extends over 11 amino acids. V lost 6 bases, J lost 9 bases, and 12 bases lay in between. Here the CDR3 reads CSASQSPEQFF. CDR3 DNA sequence: TGCAGTGCGTCACAATCCCCTGAGCAGTTCTTC.

CDR3 in amino acids: CASRGTGYGYTF. CDR3 sequence (DNA): TGTGCCAGCAGAGGGACAGGGTATGGCTACACCTTC. The chain is built from TRBV28 and TRBJ1-2, with 9 bases matching TRBD1. J lost 5 bases, V lost 6 bases, and 1 base had no gene match. Per the germline V gene, CDR1 is MDHEN and CDR2 is SYDVKM. The CDR3 contains 12 residues.

The J gene is TRBJ2-5, the V gene TRBV2; TRBD2 aligns across 7 bases. CDR3 length equals 14 residues. Germline lookup yields CDR1 SNHLY and CDR2 FYNNEI. V trimming: 6 bases; J trimming: 4 bases; junction bases outside the gene matches: 8. CDR3 amino acids: CASRPTSAPETQYF. CDR3 DNA: TGTGCCAGCAGGCCTACTAGCGCCCCAGAGACCCAGTACTTC.

The rearrangement links TRBV3-1 (or the pseudogene TRBV3-2) to TRBJ2-2; D is unresolved. The CDR3 runs 14 residues. Germline CDR1 LGHDT, CDR2 YNNKEL (reference sequence). The ends were cut back, 1 base at V and 6 bases at J, with 9 bases in the middle. The CDR3 is CASSQGSWPGELFF. Written as DNA, the CDR3 is TGTGCCAGCAGCCAAGGGTCTTGGCCCGGGGAGCTGTTTTTT.

The V and J genes are TRBV11-3 and TRBJ2-5; 7 bases match TRBD1. V trimming: 8 bases; J trimming: 5 bases; junction bases outside the gene matches: 17. Germline V gene data show CDR1 as SGHNT and CDR2 as YENEEA. The CDR3 is made up of 16 amino acids. The CDR3 sequence: CASSQGRPLSAETQYF. The CDR3, as DNA: TGTGCCAGCTCACAGGGGCGGCCTTTATCGGCGGAGACCCAGTACTTC.

CDR3 in DNA: TGTGCCAGCAGCTTAGGAGGTGAATATAGCAATCAGCCCCAGCATTTT. The encoded protein is CASSLGGEYSNQPQHF. This chain links TRBV7-8 with TRBJ1-5, with no clear D. CDR1 SGHVS and CDR2 FQNEAQ come from the germline V gene. Trimming stripped 1 base from V and 0 bases from J, with 10 bases between. The CDR3 loop spans 16 amino acids.

J is TRBJ2-2 and V is TRBV4-3; D is possibly TRBD1 (6 bases). The germline V gene encodes CDR1 LGHNA and CDR2 YSLEER. With 2 bases removed from V and 0 bases from J, the gap between germline ends came to 13 bases. There are 17 residues in the CDR3. The CDR3 sequence is CASSQPGQLSNTGELFF. CDR3 DNA sequence: TGCGCCAGCAGCCAACCCGGACAGCTATCGAACACCGGGGAGCTGTTTTTT.

This clone was detected a few times. DNA of the CDR3: TGTGCCATCAGTGAACTAACAGGGAACTATGGCTACACCTTC. This gives the protein CAISELTGNYGYTF. The rearrangement links TRBV10-3 to TRBJ1-2, with D possibly matching TRBD1 (6 bases). Between the trimmed V and J ends, which lost 3 bases and 2 bases, there was a span of 10 bases. The germline gives CDR1 ENHRY, CDR2 SYGVKD. The CDR3 runs to 14 residues.

The rearrangement uses TRBV11-3 and TRBJ2-1; weak D call: TRBD1 (6 bases). The CDR3 consists of 13 residues. CDR1 is SGHNT and CDR2 is YENEEA in the germline V gene. V was trimmed by 2 bases and J by 7 bases, leaving 9 bases between them. CDR3 bases: TGTGCCAGCAGCTTAAGAGGGGGAAATGAGCAGTTCTTC. Translated: CASSLRGGNEQFF.

This clone was seen only a few times. The chain uses TRBV18 and TRBJ1-2; TRBD1 might be the D (5 bases). This CDR3 spans 14 amino acids. From germline, CDR1 is KGHSH and CDR2 LQKENI. Trimming took 2 bases from V and 7 from J, leaving 14 bases between them. CDR3 DNA sequence: TGTGCCAGCTCACCAATGACGGGGGTTGGTGGCTACACCTTC. Translation gives CASSPMTGVGGYTF.

The chain has TRBV11-2 and TRBJ2-7; D possibly corresponds to TRBD1 (5 bases). The CDR3 covers 13 residues. V was pared by 3 bases and J by 6 bases, with 12 bases between. Germline CDR1 reads SGHAT; CDR2 reads FQNNGV. CDR3: CASSFPGSIEQYV. In nucleotides, the CDR3 is TGTGCCAGCAGCTTCCCAGGGTCGATCGAGCAGTACGTC.

The V and J genes are TRBV4-2 and TRBJ2-3, with D tentatively TRBD2 (7 bases). Trimming removed 0 bases from V and 5 bases from J, with 18 bases in between. CDR3 length: 17 amino acids. CDR1 and CDR2 from the germline V gene are LGHNA and YNFKEQ. CDR3 nucleotides: TGTGCCAGCAGCCAAGATATCGACGGGGGGCGAGAAGATACGCAGTATTTT. Amino acid sequence: CASSQDIDGGREDTQYF.

The chain carries TRBV12-3 or TRBV12-4 and TRBJ1-1; tentatively, D is TRBD1 (6 bases). This CDR3 is built from 13 residues. Trimming cost V 1 base and J 11 bases, with 14 bases left between them. The CDR3: CASSLDQGLGAFF. The CDR3 DNA reads TGTGCCAGCAGTTTAGACCAGGGGCTGGGGGCTTTCTTT.

V usage is TRBV29-1 and J usage is TRBJ1-3; unclear D gene. CDR1 is SQVTM, CDR2 ANQGSEA, per germline. The V gene lost 6 bases and the J gene lost 1 base, with 4 bases spanning the gap. CDR3 length equals 11 residues. In DNA form, the CDR3 reads TGCAGCGTCTCTTCTGGAAACACCATATATTTT. Protein product: CSVSSGNTIYF.

The chain combines TRBV6-6 with TRBJ1-5; 11 bases match TRBD1. CDR1 and CDR2 (germline): MNHNY, SVGAGI (reference sequence). The CDR3 covers 13 residues. Trimming took 8 bases from V and 6 from J; bases not matched to a gene: 3. CDR3 protein: CASGQGAFQPQHF. The CDR3 nucleotides read TGTGCCAGCGGACAGGGGGCTTTTCAGCCCCAGCATTTT.

The gene calls are TRBV7-8 and TRBJ2-7; the match to TRBD2 covers 8 bases. CDR3 length equals 15 residues. Germline lookup yields CDR1 SGHVS and CDR2 FQNEAQ. Trimming cost V 5 bases and J 2 bases; bases outside gene matches: 8. The CDR3 loop is CASSPGGAVAYEQYV. The CDR3, as DNA: TGTGCCAGCAGCCCCGGGGGGGCCGTGGCCTACGAGCAGTACGTC.

The V call is TRBV11-2, the J call TRBJ1-2, with TRBD1 identical over 7 bases. CDR1 and CDR2 from the germline V gene are SGHAT and FQNNGV. J lost 5 bases, V lost 4 bases, and 13 bases had no gene match. CDR3 length: 16 residues. In DNA form, the CDR3 reads TGTGCCAGCAGCTGGGGGCGGCGACAGGGCGGATATGGCTACACCTTC. The encoded protein is CASSWGRRQGGYGYTF.

The chain combines TRBV18 with TRBJ2-5; D remains ambiguous. With 1 base removed from V and 8 bases from J, the gap between germline ends came to 11 bases. CDR1 and CDR2 from the germline V gene are KGHSH and LQKENI. The CDR3 runs to 13 residues. The CDR3 DNA is TGTGCCAGCTCACCACTCAGCCAGGCCACCCAGTACTTC. Amino acid sequence: CASSPLSQATQYF.

The V gene is TRBV15, the J gene TRBJ2-1, with D tentatively TRBD2 (6 bases). This CDR3 contains 16 residues. The germline V gene has CDR1 LNHNV and CDR2 YYDKDF (reference sequence). Trimming took 5 bases from V and 5 from J, leaving 19 bases between them. CDR3 nucleotide sequence: TGTGCCACCAGCTCCCGGGGGTGGAATGGACACAATGAGCAGTTCTTC. Translating gives CATSSRGWNGHNEQFF. The full variable domain, its missing parts supplied by reference TRBV15 and TRBJ2-1, is DAMVIQNPRYQVTQFGKPVTLSCSQTLNHNVMYWYQQKSSQAPKLLFHYYDKDFNNEADTPDNFQSRRPNTSFCFLDIRSPGLGDTAMYLCATSSRGWNGHNEQFFGPGTRLTVL.

V usage is TRBV3-1 (or the pseudogene TRBV3-2) and J usage is TRBJ2-2; the match to TRBD1 covers 10 bases. J gave up 0 bases and V 5 bases, and 9 bases lay outside the gene matches. Germline CDR1 and CDR2: LGHDT and YNNKEL (reference sequence). The CDR3 has 18 residues. CDR3 residues: CASSGPDRGQSNTGELFF. Written as DNA, the CDR3 is TGTGCCAGCAGCGGACCCGACAGGGGGCAATCGAACACCGGGGAGCTGTTTTTT.

The chain employs TRBV19 and TRBJ2-1; TRBD2 matches at 9 bases. The CDR3 sequence is 15 residues long. J gave up 6 bases and V 3 bases, and 6 bases lay outside the gene matches. CDR1 is LNHDA and CDR2 is SQIVND in the germline V gene (reference sequence). The CDR3 loop is CASSMAGGYLNEQFF. In DNA form, the CDR3 reads TGTGCCAGTAGTATGGCGGGAGGGTACCTCAATGAGCAGTTCTTC.

V usage is TRBV6-2 or TRBV6-3 and J usage is TRBJ2-7; TRBD2 aligns across 10 bases. CDR3 length equals 17 residues. The junction had 14 bases not matched to a gene; V was cut back by 6 bases and J by 3 bases. Germline V lookup: CDR1 MNHEY, CDR2 SVGEGT. The CDR3 protein is CASSTGRRLAGLYEQYV. In DNA form, the CDR3 reads TGTGCCAGCAGCACGGGTCGTAGACTAGCGGGCCTCTACGAGCAGTACGTC.

The chain links TRBV7-2 to TRBJ1-2, with D possibly matching TRBD1 (6 bases). The CDR3 contains 19 residues. CDR1 is SGHTA, CDR2 FQGNSA, per germline. The V gene lost 2 bases and the J gene lost 2 bases, with 24 bases spanning the gap. The CDR3 reads CASSLFSVGRWGLNYGYTF. The DNA for the CDR3 is TGTGCCAGCAGCTTATTTAGCGTCGGACGGTGGGGGCTAAACTATGGCTACACCTTC.

The J gene is TRBJ2-3, the V gene TRBV4-1; 10 bases agree with TRBD2. The CDR3 runs 16 residues. V lost 2 bases and J lost 1; bases outside the gene matches: 3. Per germline, CDR1 MGHRA and CDR2 YSYEKL. CDR3 DNA sequence: TGCGCCAGCAGCCAAATTCTAGCGGGGGGCACAGATACGCAGTATTTT. Amino acid sequence: CASSQILAGGTDTQYF.

This clone has only one observation. V usage is TRBV10-3 and J usage is TRBJ1-2, with 8 bases identical to TRBD1. The J segment lost 8 bases and the V segment lost 6 bases, leaving 8 bases of the junction unmatched. CDR1 and CDR2 (germline): ENHRY, SYGVKD. This CDR3 comprises 13 residues. Here the CDR3 DNA reads TGTGCCATCAGCCAAAAGGACAGGGAGGGCTACACCTTC. It specifies CAISQKDREGYTF.

The chain joins TRBV6-5 to TRBJ2-5; 9 bases match TRBD2. The trim removed 2 bases at V and 5 bases at J, leaving 6 bases unmatched. CDR3 length: 15 residues. Germline assignment: CDR1 MNHEY and CDR2 SVGAGI. The CDR3 loop is CASSYRRGGGETQYF. The CDR3 coding sequence is TGTGCCAGCAGTTACCGGCGGGGGGGCGGGGAGACCCAGTACTTC.

The CDR3 is CASNQWGGDYGYTF. CDR3 in DNA: TGTGCCAGCAACCAATGGGGAGGAGACTATGGCTACACCTTC. The chain recombines TRBV25-1 with TRBJ1-2, with D unclear. Per germline, CDR1 MGHDK and CDR2 SYGVNS. The ends were cut back, 7 bases at V and 3 bases at J, with 15 bases in the middle. This CDR3 is 14 amino acids long.

The J gene is TRBJ2-7, the V gene TRBV5-1, with 8 nucleotides matching TRBD1. V lost 2 bases to trimming and J lost 2 bases; unmatched junction nucleotides: 6. This CDR3 contains 15 residues. Germline CDR1 reads SGHRS; CDR2 reads YFSETQ. CDR3 bases: TGCGCCAGCAGCTTCCGGGACAGGCCCACCTACGAGCAGTACTTC. Protein product: CASSFRDRPTYEQYF.

The chain recombines TRBV3-1 (or the pseudogene TRBV3-2) with TRBJ2-7, with D possibly TRBD2 on 6 matching bases. V was cut by 1 base and J by 4 bases, with 17 bases left in between. Germline V gene sequence: CDR1 LGHDT, CDR2 YNNKEL (reference sequence). The CDR3 is 16 amino acids. DNA of the CDR3: TGTGCCAGCAGCCAAGGTCGGGCGGGAAACGGTTACGAGCAGTACTTC. It encodes CASSQGRAGNGYEQYF.

This chain connects TRBV5-6 to TRBJ1-5; D not resolved. CDR1 is SGHDT and CDR2 is YYEEEE in the germline V gene. V shed 5 bases and J shed 2 bases, with 11 bases lying between them. The CDR3 loop spans 14 amino acids. This CDR3 is CASSHRARNQPQHF. DNA of the CDR3: TGTGCCAGCAGTCACCGAGCCCGCAATCAGCCCCAGCATTTT.

V and J are TRBV3-1 (or the pseudogene TRBV3-2) and TRBJ2-2; no clear D gene. Trimming shortened V by 1 base and J by 5 bases, and 8 bases separated the two germline ends. This CDR3 contains 14 residues. Germline lookup yields CDR1 LGHDT and CDR2 YNNKEL (reference sequence). For the CDR3, the DNA is TGTGCCAGCAGCCAAGTTTCCCTGACCGGGGAGCTGTTTTTT. The encoded protein is CASSQVSLTGELFF.

The genes are TRBV29-1 and TRBJ2-7; the D gene is possibly TRBD1 (5 bases). Germline loops: CDR1 SQVTM, CDR2 ANQGSEA. The CDR3 spans 12 residues. The V gene lost 0 bases and the J gene lost 3 bases, with 6 bases spanning the gap. Here the CDR3 DNA reads TGCAGCGTTGAAGACGACAGCTACGAGCAGTACTTC. Its protein is CSVEDDSYEQYF.